This T cell receptor beta chain was identified in a study of cytomegalovirus exposure and HLA in healthy donors (dated by TCRdb to 2017 to 2019). In the study overall: In an earlier analysis of 550 to 750 of the donors, approximately 300 Gb of sequence data and some 100 million unique TCR beta sequences from roughly 200 million T cells were reported. An early release covering more than 500 HLA-typed donors comprised 250 to 350 gigabases of sequencing data and approximately 80 million unique TCR sequences. Of the approximately 400 genotyped donors, 65% to 90% were placed in the genetic ancestry cluster associated with self-reported Caucasian donors. The aim of the study was to test whether cataloging public T cell receptors could identify signatures of past pathogen exposure. The T cell repertoires of around 730 subjects were profiled by immunosequencing and related to cytomegalovirus serostatus. Besides the first cohort of hundreds of subjects, a separate validation cohort made up of 120 different subjects was used. High-throughput TCR immunosequencing, statistical association of individual TCRs with disease status, and machine learning were combined to predict cytomegalovirus infection status. To study patterns of TCR occurrence, a later analysis re-analyzed previously published TCR beta repertoires from several hundred donors and added high-resolution HLA genotyping. Rather than drawing on any new phenotypic data, the later analysis identified candidate immune exposures from TCR beta sequences and the way those sequences occurred across donors. To decide whether each TCR beta V gene segment behaved as functional or pseudogenic, an earlier analysis of over 500 of the donors relied on high-throughput TCR beta sequencing. Donor age, sex, ethnicity and CMV serostatus were compiled alongside the repertoire data. A later genetic analysis took genome-wide SNP genotypes for about 55% of the 666 donors and used that subset as a discovery cohort. Every repertoire in the discovery cohort had been generated on one and the same sequencing platform. Class I and class II HLA loci were covered by the typing at four-digit resolution. Typing coverage differed by locus: A, B, C, DRB1 and DQB1 were typed in about 629-640 donors, DQA1 in roughly 500, DPA1 in around 610, and DPB1 in 400 to 490. Roughly five DR-DQ haplotypes were handled as single units for association and clustering, since linkage in the cohort was strong. Among about 390 genotyped donors of the cohort, an average of 235,054 unique TCR beta nucleotide sequences were sequenced per donor, roughly 18% of them non-productive.

The library was generated by the immunoSEQ multiplex PCR assay. For the multiplex PCR, a mixture combining 60 forward primers for TCR Vbeta segments and 13 reverse primers for TCR Jbeta segments was used. A multiplex PCR assay on genomic DNA amplified the CDR3 region of rearranged TCR beta genes. Amplified TCR beta libraries were sequenced as 87-base-pair reads on the Illumina HiSeq System. The study's processing was this. In a later analysis, tens of millions of unique TCR beta chains were counted across the 650 to 700 repertoires, and some 10 million of these chains were shared by at least two donors. Raw reads were error-corrected and collapsed into unique sequences with a nearest-neighbor algorithm that merged closely related sequences to remove PCR and sequencing errors. To assign V, D and J gene segments, CDR3 sequences were aligned to IMGT reference sequences. For a sequence to be retained, at least a six-nucleotide match to both a V gene segment and a J gene segment was required. A rearrangement was called productive if the CDR3 had no stop codons and remained in frame with V and J, and every other rearrangement was called non-productive. Following IMGT convention, CDR3 was defined as the stretch from the second conserved V-encoded cysteine up to the conserved J-encoded phenylalanine. The earlier analysis of about 590 of the donors excluded sequences that lacked an unambiguous match to a single V gene segment. An earlier analysis of some 500 of the donors classified V segments as functional when productive rearrangements were above 56.7% and as segregating when the standard deviation between donors was above 5%. A statistical classification framework was developed to diagnose cytomegalovirus status using the catalog of TCR beta chain sequences. In a later analysis, V and J genes were assigned by comparing TCR nucleotide sequences against IMGT/GENE-DB human TR gene sequences. The TCRdist pipeline was used in a later analysis to assign CDR3 sequences and most-parsimonious VDJ recombination scenarios. In a later analysis, each TCR beta chain was defined by its CDR3 amino acid sequence together with its V-gene family, and reads without a unique V-gene family were excluded. As a way to deal with suspected cross-contamination and a sequencing artifact, a later analysis dropped 640 or so nucleotide sequences that were highly shared and had low generation probability. In a later analysis, a clonal expansion index was calculated for each public chain from normalized within-repertoire ranks of inferred template counts. In a later analysis, generation probabilities were computed with a VDJ recombination model fitted to out-of-frame rearrangements, and the resulting probabilities were checked against IGoR. A later analysis scored TCR-TCR, TCR-HLA and TCR-CMV co-occurrence with hypergeometric tests, applying a repertoire-size bias correction to TCR pairs. In a later analysis, false discovery rates were estimated by permuting HLA or CMV assignments 20 times. A later analysis grouped co-occurring TCRs with DBSCAN, adding TCRdist sequence similarity when clustering within HLA-allele-positive subsets. For co-occurrence clustering, repertoires with fewer than 30,000 or more than 120,000 public chains were excluded, along with five repertoires with anomalous nucleotide sharing. The table was pulled from immuneACCESS by TCRdb, which kept in-frame rearrangements only. Such tables lose some clones; where checked, under half of the loss comes from unresolved V genes, and the rest has no known cause. V, J and clone size were drawn from that table, and D and trimming were deduced from the DNA. The sample table records roughly 130,000 clones; 75% to 85% of these occur just once. In total, the top ten clones hold about 2.7% of the sample.

Paper-wide results and their limitations: In this cohort, only TCR beta chains were sequenced, and detectable features were limited by the absence of alpha or paired-chain data. According to a later analysis, most CMV-associated TCR beta chains appeared to be HLA-restricted, and the HLA associations seemed to be driven largely by CMV exposure. In vitro tests confirmed that three of the cytomegalovirus-associated TCR beta chains recognize cytomegalovirus antigens. In a later analysis, the rate of TCR association differed among HLA loci, with DRB1 alleles having the most associated TCRs and HLA-C alleles having the fewest. The study listed 150 to 200 TCR beta chains as associated with cytomegalovirus. In a later genetic analysis, a missense DCLRE1C variant was associated with V-gene and J-gene trimming of TCR beta chains, and the association was replicated in an independent cohort. The sequencing pipeline was judged likely to have produced a cluster of highly shared sequence variants as a technical artifact. In an earlier analysis of approximately 590 of the donors, most TCR beta V segments appeared in productive rearrangements about 87% or about 30% of the time, broadly matching IMGT annotations. Some IMGT-functional V segments, including TRBV6-2 and TRBV6-3, could not be distinguished by the 87-base-pair reads and were therefore excluded. Because counts were too low, seventeen rarely observed V segments, including chromosome 9 orphons, were excluded from the earlier analysis of 587 of the donors. In a later analysis, HLA-associated TCR beta chains showed more clonal expansion and lower generation probabilities than non-associated chains that were equally common. In a later genetic analysis, fewer N-insertions in productive TCRs were reported among donors in an Asian-associated ancestry cluster than the roughly 700-donor mean. For the cohort, immune exposure information was limited to CMV serostatus. HLA typing was unavailable for some donors at each locus, so association tests used only the typed subset. According to a later analysis, parvovirus B19, influenza, CMV and Epstein-Barr virus appeared linked to several top co-occurrence clusters. A further reported finding was that TCR beta sequences accurately predicted the HLA-A and HLA-B alleles for most subjects in the first cohort. Sequencing depth was assumed to be roughly uniform across donors in the presence/absence analyses, though that assumption may not hold. While some public TCRs were present in many individuals, most TCR sequences turned up only very rarely across donors. Specific HLA alleles were associated with about 17,000 TCR beta sequences at a false discovery rate of 0.05 in a later analysis. When HLA alleles, especially DR and DQ, strongly co-occurred, TCR associations were difficult to assign to individual alleles. The authors suggested that the approach could potentially be generalized to other disease states and immunological phenotypes. Linkage disequilibrium might explain the correlated functional status among segregating V segments, but an unknown experimental factor could not be excluded. Cytomegalovirus status was reported to be diagnosed by the classifier with high specificity and sensitivity in both the original and validation cohorts.

In total, roughly 670 healthy bone marrow donors made up the cohort. Cohort members were all nominally healthy when sampled, although unrecorded immune exposures were likely present. The donor tested CMV seropositive, placing the donor among the roughly 300 seropositive members of the cohort. A peripheral blood sample was provided by each donor, and peripheral blood mononuclear cells were used for TCR beta sequencing. The Qiagen DNeasy Blood Extraction Kit was used to extract genomic DNA from the blood cell samples. CDR1 and CDR2 are drawn from the germline V gene: SGHRS, YFSETQ. The CDR3 sequence holds 15 residues, the cysteine and phenylalanine included. Of all the DNA, just the CDR3 is kept, 45 bases in frame from base 1. V is reduced by 2 bases and J by 5 bases, leaving a spacing of 13 bases between them. This clone was seen once. What this receptor recognizes is not known. Base qualities are missing; no much larger clone stands one base away.

The chain uses TRBV5-1 and TRBJ2-2, with TRBD1 as a weak D call on 6 bases. This TCR derives from a woman under 30 in good health and CMV-seropositive. The sequencing sample was made of PBMCs. Read as DNA, the sequence is TGCGCCAGCAGCTTTACCAGGGGAAAGACCGGGGAGCTGTTTTTT. This gives the protein CASSFTRGKTGELFF.